This TCR beta chain was observed in a study of blood T cell repertoires in COVID-19. How the authors handled the data: Reference gene primer amplification gave nucleated cell count estimates. Sequencing was performed with immunoSEQ multiplex PCR; in TCRdb, only in-frame clones are kept and a portion is missing. Clonal size and the V and J genes are those of that table, whereas D and trimming came from the DNA. The sample consists of approximately 210,000 clones, less than 90% of them appearing once. A few counts support this clone. Sample: peripheral blood. The clonotype was recovered from a man in his 70s with acute or convalescent COVID-19.

CDR3 protein: CASSLDSGSGNTIYF. In DNA form, the CDR3 reads TGTGCCAGCAGCCTCGACAGTGGCTCTGGAAACACCATATATTTT. The chain carries TRBV7-2 and TRBJ1-3; TRBD1 is a possible D gene (5 bases). Trimming stripped 5 bases from V and 0 bases from J, with 11 bases between. This CDR3 comprises 15 residues. CDR1 SGHTA and CDR2 FQGNSA come from the germline V gene.